This T cell receptor beta chain was profiled in a study of T cell responses to AZD1222 COVID-19 vaccine. Study outcomes and limitations: Repertoires were collected only later (after the peak T cell response had occurred). Donors, mostly white British, included more females; clonal diversity was possibly underestimated.

The germline CDR1 and CDR2 sequences are MDHEN and SYDVKM. V was trimmed by 3 bases and J by 3 bases, leaving 14 bases between them. CDR3 size: 16 residues. About this clone itself: Its antigen is unknown.

Assay used: immunoSEQ multiplex PCR; TCRdb lists only in-frame clones, some missing. The repertoire consists of more than 70,000 clones, with 70% to 90% occurring once and the leading ten covering approximately 1.5%. This sequence was found in an adult in good health. Specimen: peripheral blood, collected on day 0 of AZD1222 vaccination. The V call is TRBV28, the J call TRBJ2-2, with a tentative D call TRBD2 (7 bases). DNA of the CDR3: TGTGCCAGCAGTTTTTGGGGGGGCACCGACACCGGGGAGCTGTTTTTT. Translated, it gives CASSFWGGTDTGELFF.